The 22 T cell receptor beta chains below were found in one sample sequenced in a study of regulatory T cells in long-lasting Graves disease. Investigators prepared the TCR beta libraries by applying iRepertoire HTBI primers and Arm-PCR of CDR3 regions. TCRdb reprocessed the multiplex PCR reads via MiXCR and lists one record per CDR3 protein. The profile shows some 500,000 distinct CDR3 sequences, 13% of them singletons. The time point: newly diagnosed GD, antithyroid drugs for less than 3 months. The TCR library was made from RNA extracted from PBMCs. These same data were also listed under a study on T cells in Graves' hyperthyroidism and ophthalmopathy.

The sequences come from peripheral blood mononuclear cells (PBMCs), collected at new diagnosis, from a patient treated with antithyroid drugs. These TCRs come from a young man with Graves disease.

There are many counts of this clonotype. The rearrangement joins TRBV5-6 to TRBJ1-3; no firm D call. This CDR3 comprises 11 residues. Per germline, CDR1 SGHDT and CDR2 YYEEEE. V lost 4 bases and J lost 6, with 5 bases in between. The CDR3 here is CASSKQNTIYF. The CDR3, as DNA: TGTGCCAGCAGCAAGCAAAACACCATATATTTT.

Ten or more counts support this clonotype. V usage is TRBV18 and J usage is TRBJ2-1; D call uncertain. The CDR3 covers 13 residues. V lost 3 bases and J 8 bases, leaving 11 bases between the germline ends. CDR1 KGHSH and CDR2 LQKENI come from the germline V gene. CDR3 coding DNA: TGTGCCAGCTCACCGTTTTCTACGTATGAGCAGTTCTTC. Encoded protein: CASSPFSTYEQFF.

This clonotype was counted ten times or more. The V and J genes are TRBV7-3 and TRBJ2-1, with TRBD2 matching 15 bases. There are 15 residues in the CDR3. The junction had 3 bases not matched to a gene; V was cut back by 4 bases and J by 8 bases. Germline CDR1 is SGHTA and CDR2 is FQGTGA. CDR3 amino acids: CASSSRTSGRDEQFF. In nucleotides, the CDR3 is TGTGCCAGCAGCTCCCGGACTAGCGGGAGGGATGAGCAGTTCTTC. Combining the CDR3 with reference TRBV7-3 and TRBJ2-1 gives the whole variable domain GAGVSQTPSNKVTEKGKYVELRCDPISGHTALYWYRQSLGQGPEFLIYFQGTGAADDSGLPNDRFFAVRPEGSVSTLKIQRTERGDSAVYLCASSSRTSGRDEQFFGPGTRLTVL.

Notes on this clonotype: It may be a read error: a sequence one base away is much more abundant. V and J are TRBV2 and TRBJ2-3, with 12 nucleotides matching TRBD2. Germline-derived CDR1 and CDR2 are SNHLY and FYNNEI. The J segment lost 4 bases and the V segment lost 5 bases, leaving 16 bases of the junction unmatched. The CDR3 loop spans 19 amino acids. CDR3 bases: TGTGCCAGCAGTTCCCGGATTGATTTGACTAGCGGGAGTGCAGATACGCAGTATTTT. This encodes CASSSRIDLTSGSADTQYF.

This clonotype appeared many times. V is TRBV14 and J is TRBJ2-6, with no clear D. Trimming left V 4 bases short and J 2 bases short, with 9 bases between. The CDR3 length is 15 residues. Germline CDR1 reads SGHDN; CDR2 reads FVKESK. The CDR3 spells CASSPVDAGANVLTF. The CDR3 nucleotides are TGTGCCAGCAGCCCTGTGGATGCTGGGGCCAACGTCCTGACTTTC. Together with reference TRBV14 and TRBJ2-6, the CDR3 gives the full variable domain: EAGVTQFPSHSVIEKGQTVTLRCDPISGHDNLYWYRRVMGKEIKFLLHFVKESKQDESGMPNNRFLAERTGGTYSTLKVQPAELEDSGVYFCASSPVDAGANVLTFGAGSRLTVL.

This rearrangement joins TRBV29-1 to TRBJ1-1; weak D call: TRBD1 (6 bases). The CDR3 covers 15 residues. Trimming removed 5 bases from V and 1 base from J, with 17 bases in between. Germline values: CDR1 SQVTM, CDR2 ANQGSEA. CDR3 region: CSVLSVRGTNTEAFF. CDR3 nucleotide sequence: TGCAGCGTTCTTTCGGTGAGGGGGACGAACACTGAAGCTTTCTTT.

At least ten counts were recorded for this clonotype. The chain links TRBV11-2 to TRBJ2-6, with TRBD1 matching 8 bases. The CDR3 sequence is 16 residues long. The junction had 4 bases not matched to a gene; V was cut back by 3 bases and J by 3 bases. Germline V lookup: CDR1 SGHAT, CDR2 FQNNGV. CDR3 bases: TGTGCCAGCAGCTTGGGCAGGGGGCTTGGGGCCAACGTCCTGACTTTC. Its protein product is CASSLGRGLGANVLTF.

The rearrangement links TRBV5-6 to TRBJ2-1, with 9 bases identical to TRBD2. CDR3 size: 14 residues. Germline CDR1 and CDR2: SGHDT and YYEEEE. Trimming at V came to 5 bases and at J to 7 bases, leaving 7 bases not matched to a gene. The CDR3 DNA reads as TGTGCCAGCAGTAGCGGGAGTCGAGGGAATGAGCAGTTCTTC. It is translated as CASSSGSRGNEQFF. Combining the CDR3 with reference TRBV5-6 and TRBJ2-1 gives the whole variable domain DAGVTQSPTHLIKTRGQQVTLRCSPKSGHDTVSWYQQALGQGPQFIFQYYEEEERQRGNFPDRFSGHQFPNYSSELNVNALLLGDSALYLCASSSGSRGNEQFFGPGTRLTVL.

This clonotype was seen many times. J is TRBJ2-3 and V is TRBV29-1, with a weak D call TRBD1 (6 bases). Looked up from germline, CDR1 is SQVTM and CDR2 is ANQGSEA. The CDR3 totals 14 residues. Trimming left V 7 bases short and J 2 bases short, with 16 bases between. The CDR3 sequence is CSALRGQLTDTQYF. In DNA, the CDR3 is TGCAGCGCCCTGCGAGGACAGCTCACAGATACGCAGTATTTT.

This clonotype was detected ten times or more. The V gene is TRBV28, the J gene TRBJ2-7; D is perhaps TRBD2 (6 bases). Germline V gene data show CDR1 as MDHEN and CDR2 as SYDVKM. The CDR3 consists of 16 residues. The V gene lost 5 bases and the J gene lost 2 bases, with 19 bases spanning the gap. CDR3 in DNA: TGTGCCAGCAGTCCCGGTGTTGGAGGGCGCACCTACGAGCAGTACTTC. This codes for CASSPGVGGRTYEQYF.

Worth noting for this clonotype: At one of its ends the junction is not consistent with the germline gene, which may arise from a read error. This chain joins TRBV5-1 and TRBJ2-3, with TRBD1 matching over 9 bases. Germline V CDR1 and CDR2: SGHRS, YFSETQ. The CDR3 contains 15 residues. CDR3 protein: CVSSSVPGQGNTQYF. Written as DNA, the CDR3 is TGCGTCAGCAGCTCTGTCCCGGGACAGGGTAATACGCAGTATTTT.

This clonotype came up many times. The chain recombines TRBV24-1 with TRBJ1-2; D remains ambiguous. The CDR3 runs to 13 residues. The germline V gene has CDR1 KGHDR and CDR2 SFDVKD. Trimming removed 5 bases at V and 8 bases at J, with 14 bases between. The CDR3 coding sequence is TGTGCCACCAGTGCGGTTGAAAGTCAGGGCTACACCTTC. Amino acids: CATSAVESQGYTF.

The chain combines TRBV7-2 with TRBJ1-1; TRBD1 matches 8 bases. Germline trimming cut 4 bases from V and 4 bases from J; bases unmatched to any gene: 5. Germline CDR1 SGHTA, CDR2 FQGNSA. The CDR3 spans 14 residues. CDR3 residues: CASSSRGPGTEAFF. The CDR3 DNA is TGTGCCAGCAGCTCCAGGGGGCCCGGCACTGAAGCTTTCTTT. The whole variable domain, filled in from reference TRBV7-2 and TRBJ1-1, reads GAGVSQSPSNKVTEKGKDVELRCDPISGHTALYWYRQSLGQGLEFLIYFQGNSAPDKSGLPSDRFSAERTGGSVSTLTIQRTQQEDSAVYLCASSSRGPGTEAFFGQGTRLTVV.

This clonotype occurred a few times. The V gene is TRBV5-1, the J gene TRBJ2-6; D is uncertain. The ends were cut back, 3 bases at V and 0 bases at J, with 13 bases in the middle. There are 17 residues in the CDR3. Germline assignment: CDR1 SGHRS and CDR2 YFSETQ. The CDR3 is CASSSTPLSSGANVLTF. Here the CDR3 DNA reads TGCGCCAGCAGCTCCACCCCCTTAAGCTCTGGGGCCAACGTCCTGACTTTC.

This chain links TRBV6-5 with TRBJ1-2; 7 bases are shared with TRBD1. This CDR3 has 13 residues. The germline V gene has CDR1 MNHEY and CDR2 SVGAGI. V shed 4 bases, J shed 6 bases, and the junction held 5 bases outside the gene matches. CDR3 protein: CASSSDRDHGYTF. The CDR3 bases are TGTGCCAGCAGTTCTGACAGGGATCATGGCTACACCTTC.

This clonotype was seen at least ten times. The V and J genes are TRBV6-1 and TRBJ1-5; 9 positions agree with TRBD1. Germline loops: CDR1 MNHNS, CDR2 SASEGT. Trimming cost V 5 bases and J 3 bases; bases outside gene matches: 5. The CDR3 has 15 residues. The CDR3 region has the DNA TGTGCCAGCAGTCCCGGGACAGGGACCAATCAGCCCCAGCATTTT. This sequence encodes CASSPGTGTNQPQHF.

The chain is built from TRBV12-3 or TRBV12-4 and TRBJ2-3, with D uncertain. The J call may be incorrect, as the DNA end agrees better with TRBJ2-7. The CDR3 loop spans 13 amino acids. The CDR3 DNA follows: TGTGCCAGCAGCGTCCGGATGAAGGGCGAGCAGTACTTC. This sequence encodes CASSVRMKGEQYF.

This chain links TRBV20-1 with TRBJ2-2, with unresolved D. Germline V gene sequence: CDR1 DFQATT, CDR2 SNEGSKA (reference sequence). The CDR3 loop spans 16 amino acids. Deletions cut 1 base from V and 5 bases from J, with 17 bases between. In DNA form, the CDR3 reads TGCAGTGCTAGAGGTGGCCGAGCTTCAAGTACCGGGGAGCTGTTTTTT. Translation: CSARGGRASSTGELFF.

Notes on this clonotype: Here the CDR3 omits its conserved ending phenylalanine or tryptophan, so a read error is the likely source. The chain couples TRBV10-3 to TRBJ2-7; 8 bases are shared with TRBD2. J gave up 4 bases and V 10 bases, and 6 bases lay outside the gene matches. The CDR3 covers 12 residues. The germline gives CDR1 ENHRY, CDR2 SYGVKD. The CDR3 protein is CATQREIYEQYL. The CDR3 bases are TGTGCCACTCAGCGGGAGATTTACGAGCAGTACCTC.

This clonotype was counted many times. The chain has TRBV12-5 and TRBJ2-2; D possibly matches TRBD1 or TRBD2 (5 bases each). V was cut by 6 bases and J by 3 bases, with 11 bases left in between. Germline assignment: CDR1 LGHNT and CDR2 FRNRAP. The CDR3 runs to 14 residues. In nucleotides, the CDR3 is TGTGCTAGTGGGGCGATGGGGGACACCGGGGAGCTGTTTTTT. It encodes CASGAMGDTGELFF.

The table lists this clonotype with many counts. This chain connects TRBV24-1 to TRBJ2-2; the D is unclear. Germline V gives CDR1 KGHDR, CDR2 SFDVKD. V was shortened by 4 bases and J by 9 bases, with 8 bases between the two germline ends. The CDR3 length is 12 residues. This CDR3 reads CATSDPGRELFF. CDR3 nucleotide sequence: TGTGCCACCAGTGACCCCGGCCGGGAGCTGTTTTTT.

This chain joins TRBV6-1 and TRBJ2-5; no firm D call. Gene TRBJ2-1 matches the end of the DNA better, so the J call may be wrong. The CDR3 spans 12 residues. Germline CDR1 MNHNS, CDR2 SASEGT. The CDR3 here is CASRPVRNEQFF. The CDR3 nucleotides read TGTGCCAGCAGACCGGTCCGCAATGAGCAGTTCTTC.